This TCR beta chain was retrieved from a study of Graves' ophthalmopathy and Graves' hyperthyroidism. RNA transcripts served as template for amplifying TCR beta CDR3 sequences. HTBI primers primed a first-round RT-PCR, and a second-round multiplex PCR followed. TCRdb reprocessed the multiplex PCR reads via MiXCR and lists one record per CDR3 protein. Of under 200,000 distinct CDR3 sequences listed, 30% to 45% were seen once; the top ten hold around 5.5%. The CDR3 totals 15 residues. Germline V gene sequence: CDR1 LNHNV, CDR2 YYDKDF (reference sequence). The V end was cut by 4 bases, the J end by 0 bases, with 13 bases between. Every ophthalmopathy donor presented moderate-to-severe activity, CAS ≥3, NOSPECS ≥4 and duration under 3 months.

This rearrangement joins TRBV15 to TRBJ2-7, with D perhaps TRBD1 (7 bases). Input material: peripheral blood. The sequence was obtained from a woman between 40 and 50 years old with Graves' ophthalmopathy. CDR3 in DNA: TGTGCCACCAGCACGCGGGACAGCCTCTCCTACGAGCAGTACTTC. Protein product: CATSTRDSLSYEQYF.